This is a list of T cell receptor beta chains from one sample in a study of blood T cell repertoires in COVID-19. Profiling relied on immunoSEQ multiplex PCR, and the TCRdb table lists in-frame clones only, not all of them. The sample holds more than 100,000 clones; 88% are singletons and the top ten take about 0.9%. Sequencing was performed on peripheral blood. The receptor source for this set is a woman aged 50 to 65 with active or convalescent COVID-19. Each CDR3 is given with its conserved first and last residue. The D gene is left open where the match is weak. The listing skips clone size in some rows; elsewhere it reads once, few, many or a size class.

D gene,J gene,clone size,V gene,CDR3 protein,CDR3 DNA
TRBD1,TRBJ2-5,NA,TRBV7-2,CASSSQAQGAGETQYF,TGTGCCAGCAGCTCACAAGCTCAGGGGGCGGGCGAGACCCAGTACTTC
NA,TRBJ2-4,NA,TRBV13,CASSLRWGDLAKNIQYF,TGTGCCAGCAGCTTAAGGTGGGGGGACCTAGCCAAAAACATTCAGTACTTC
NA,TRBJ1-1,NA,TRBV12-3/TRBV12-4,CASSFGGWWSFF,TGTGCCAGCAGTTTCGGGGGATGGTGGTCTTTCTTT
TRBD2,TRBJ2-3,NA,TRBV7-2,CASSLAGLAGGYGRTDTQYF,TGTGCCAGCAGCTTAGCCGGACTAGCGGGAGGATATGGCAGGACAGATACGCAGTATTTT
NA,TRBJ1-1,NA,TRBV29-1,CSVDPGGVMNTEAFF,TGCAGCGTTGATCCCGGGGGGGTTATGAACACTGAAGCTTTCTTT
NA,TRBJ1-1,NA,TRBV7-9,CASSFSSGVLQAFF,TGTGCCAGCAGCTTTTCGTCCGGGGTTCTTCAAGCTTTCTTT
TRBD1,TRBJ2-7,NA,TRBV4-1,CASSLKAGQGMREQYF,TGCGCCAGCAGCCTTAAGGCGGGACAGGGAATGCGGGAGCAGTACTTC
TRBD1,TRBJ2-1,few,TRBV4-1,CASSHNRGSRNEQFF,TGCGCCAGCAGCCACAACAGGGGTAGTCGGAATGAGCAGTTCTTC
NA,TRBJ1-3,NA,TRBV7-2,CASSASEFPGNTIYF,TGTGCCAGCAGCGCCAGCGAATTTCCTGGAAACACCATATATTTT
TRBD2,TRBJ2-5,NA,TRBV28,CASSFPLRERLQETQYF,TGTGCCAGCAGTTTCCCCCTGCGGGAGCGCCTCCAAGAGACCCAGTACTTC
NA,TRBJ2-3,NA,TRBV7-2,CASSPGADTQYF,TGTGCCAGCAGTCCCGGGGCAGATACGCAGTATTTT
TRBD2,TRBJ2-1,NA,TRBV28,CAWWSSRENEQFF,TGTGCCTGGTGGAGTTCGCGGGAGAATGAGCAGTTCTTC
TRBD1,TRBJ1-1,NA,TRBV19,CASSISGTGNTEAFF,TGTGCCAGTAGTATCTCCGGGACAGGGAACACTGAAGCTTTCTTT
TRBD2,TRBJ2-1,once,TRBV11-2,CASSKAGPNNEQFF,TGTGCCAGCAGCAAAGCGGGACCGAACAATGAGCAGTTCTTC
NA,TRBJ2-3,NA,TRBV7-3,CASSLVRTDTQYF,TGTGCCAGCAGCTTGGTGAGAACAGATACGCAGTATTTT
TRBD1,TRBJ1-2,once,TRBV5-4,CASSPSGQDGNYGYTF,TGTGCCAGCAGCCCCTCGGGACAGGATGGCAACTATGGCTACACCTTC
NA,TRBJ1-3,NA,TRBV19,CASARAFSGNTIYF,TGTGCCAGTGCCAGGGCCTTCTCTGGAAACACCATATATTTT
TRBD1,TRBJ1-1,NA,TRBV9,CASSSYRGGTEAFF,TGTGCCAGCAGCTCATACAGGGGAGGAACTGAAGCTTTCTTT
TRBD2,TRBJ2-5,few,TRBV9,CASSVSVGSGVRQETQYF,TGTGCCAGCAGTGTCAGCGTAGGTAGCGGGGTACGGCAAGAGACCCAGTACTTC
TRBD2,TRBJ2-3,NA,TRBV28,CASSLFLTSGIQMGTQYF,TGTGCCAGCAGTTTATTTTTGACTAGCGGGATTCAGATGGGTACGCAGTATTTT
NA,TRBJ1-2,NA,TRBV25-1,CASMTGDYGYTF,TGTGCCAGCATGACGGGGGACTATGGCTACACCTTC
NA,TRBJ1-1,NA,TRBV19,CASRIRGYTEAFF,TGTGCCAGTAGAATAAGGGGGTACACTGAAGCTTTCTTT
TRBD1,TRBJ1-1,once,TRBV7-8,CASSLESPGTGASNTEAFF,TGTGCCAGCAGCTTAGAGAGTCCTGGTACAGGGGCCTCGAACACTGAAGCTTTCTTT
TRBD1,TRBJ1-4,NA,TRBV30,CAWQSRGRNEKLFF,TGTGCCTGGCAGTCCAGGGGGCGGAATGAAAAACTGTTTTTT
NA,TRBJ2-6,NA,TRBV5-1,CASRVDSGANVLTF,TGCGCCAGCAGGGTAGACTCTGGGGCCAACGTCCTGACTTTC
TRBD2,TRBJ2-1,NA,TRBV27,CASRPGTSVYNEQFF,TGTGCCAGCAGGCCCGGGACTAGCGTATACAATGAGCAGTTCTTC
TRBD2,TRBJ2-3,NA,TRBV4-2,CASSLKGLAGTTQSTDTQYF,TGTGCCAGCAGCCTAAAAGGACTAGCGGGGACCACTCAGAGCACAGATACGCAGTATTTT
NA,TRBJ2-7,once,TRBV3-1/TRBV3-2,CASSQSNVGEQYF,TGTGCCAGCAGCCAATCCAATGTCGGCGAGCAGTACTTC
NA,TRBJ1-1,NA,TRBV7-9,CASSLQENTEAFF,TGTGCCAGCAGCTTACAGGAGAACACTGAAGCTTTCTTT
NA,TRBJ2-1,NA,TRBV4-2,CASSQDQYGGTYNEQFF,TGTGCCAGCAGCCAAGATCAGTATGGCGGAACCTACAATGAGCAGTTCTTC
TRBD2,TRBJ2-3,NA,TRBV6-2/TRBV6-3,CASSAGTSETDTQYF,TGTGCCAGCAGCGCCGGGACTAGCGAGACAGATACGCAGTATTTT
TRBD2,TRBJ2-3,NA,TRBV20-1,CSASWREGGDTQYF,TGCAGTGCTAGTTGGCGGGAGGGAGGAGATACGCAGTATTTT
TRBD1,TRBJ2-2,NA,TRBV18,CASSPGQGSTGELFF,TGTGCCAGCTCACCGGGACAGGGGTCCACCGGGGAGCTGTTTTTT
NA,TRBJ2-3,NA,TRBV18,CASSPSGDTQYF,TGTGCCAGCTCACCATCCGGAGATACGCAGTATTTT
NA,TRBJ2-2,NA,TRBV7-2,CASSLSNTGELFF,TGTGCCAGCAGCTTAAGCAACACCGGGGAGCTGTTTTTT
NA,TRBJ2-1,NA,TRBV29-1,CSVESRYNEQFF,TGCAGCGTTGAGTCCAGATACAATGAGCAGTTCTTC
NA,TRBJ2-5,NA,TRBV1,CTSSQDSTVGHETQYF,TGCACCAGCAGCCAAGATTCGACAGTAGGGCATGAGACCCAGTACTTC
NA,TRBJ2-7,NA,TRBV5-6,CASSLVLNEQYF,TGTGCCAGCAGCTTGGTACTTAACGAGCAGTACTTC
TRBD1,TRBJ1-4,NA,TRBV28,CASSISGTGFNEKLFF,TGTGCCAGCAGTATCTCCGGGACAGGGTTTAATGAAAAACTGTTTTTT
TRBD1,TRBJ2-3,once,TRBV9,CASSVGVGGQGTDTQYF,TGTGCCAGCAGCGTAGGGGTTGGGGGACAGGGAACAGATACGCAGTATTTT
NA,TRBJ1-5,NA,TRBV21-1,CASSKPGSPQHF,TGTGCCAGCAGCAAGCCCGGTTCGCCCCAGCATTTT
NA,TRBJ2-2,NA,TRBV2,CASTEGAWTGELFF,TGTGCCAGCACTGAAGGGGCGTGGACCGGGGAGCTGTTTTTT
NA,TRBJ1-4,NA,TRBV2,CASSEWGRGEKLFF,TGTGCCAGCAGTGAATGGGGCCGGGGGGAAAAACTGTTTTTT
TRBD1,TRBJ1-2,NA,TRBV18,CASSPSAGGHPSFNYGYTF,TGTGCCAGCTCACCTTCCGCAGGGGGCCACCCGAGTTTTAACTATGGCTACACCTTC
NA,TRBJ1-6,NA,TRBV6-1,CASSAHRDSSYNSPLHF,TGTGCCAGCAGTGCCCACAGGGATAGCTCCTATAATTCACCCCTCCACTTT